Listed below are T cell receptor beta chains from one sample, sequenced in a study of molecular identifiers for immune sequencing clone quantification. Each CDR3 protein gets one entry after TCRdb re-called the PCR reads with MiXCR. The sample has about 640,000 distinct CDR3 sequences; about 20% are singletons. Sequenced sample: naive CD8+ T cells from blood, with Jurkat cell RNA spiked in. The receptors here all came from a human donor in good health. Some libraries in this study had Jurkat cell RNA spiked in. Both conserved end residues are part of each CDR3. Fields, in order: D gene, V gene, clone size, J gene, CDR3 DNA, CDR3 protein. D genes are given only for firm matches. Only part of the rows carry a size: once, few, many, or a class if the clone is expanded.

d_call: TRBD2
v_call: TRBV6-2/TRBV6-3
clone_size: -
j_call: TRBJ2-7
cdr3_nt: TGTGCCAGCAGTGCTGATAAGACCATAGCGGGGGTCTACGAGCAGTACTTC
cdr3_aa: CASSADKTIAGVYEQYF

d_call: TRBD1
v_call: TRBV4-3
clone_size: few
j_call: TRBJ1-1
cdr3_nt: TGCGCCAGCAGCCAAGAGGGGGGACAGGGTTGGAACACTGAAGCTTTCTTT
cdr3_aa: CASSQEGGQGWNTEAFF

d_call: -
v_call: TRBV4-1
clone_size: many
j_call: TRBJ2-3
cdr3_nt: TGCGCCAGCAGCCAAGAACCAGGAGCAGATACGCAGTATTTT
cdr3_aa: CASSQEPGADTQYF

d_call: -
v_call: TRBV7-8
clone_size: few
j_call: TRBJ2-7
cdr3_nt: TGTGCCAGCGGAATCGGGGGCGTCTCCTACGAGCAGTACTTC
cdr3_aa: CASGIGGVSYEQYF

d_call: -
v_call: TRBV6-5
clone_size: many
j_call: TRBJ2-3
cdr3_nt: TGTGCCAGCAGTGATCAGGGGTCCAGCACAGATACGCAGTATTTT
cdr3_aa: CASSDQGSSTDTQYF

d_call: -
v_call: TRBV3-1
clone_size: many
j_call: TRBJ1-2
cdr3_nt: TGTGCCAGCAGCCAATTTTCAGGACACGAGTACACCTTC
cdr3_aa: CASSQFSGHEYTF

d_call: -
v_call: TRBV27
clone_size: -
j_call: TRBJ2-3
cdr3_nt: TGTGCCAGCAGTTTTAACGGCTCGGAGCAGTATTTT
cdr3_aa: CASSFNGSEQYF

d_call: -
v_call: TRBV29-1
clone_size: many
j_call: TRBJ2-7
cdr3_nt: TGCAGCGTAGCAAGCAGGGGATCCTACGAGCAGTACTTC
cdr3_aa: CSVASRGSYEQYF

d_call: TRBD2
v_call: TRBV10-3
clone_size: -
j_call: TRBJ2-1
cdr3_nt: TGTGCCATCAGTGTATCCCTGGGTGCGGGAGTGGACAATGAGCAGTTCTTC
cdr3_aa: CAISVSLGAGVDNEQFF

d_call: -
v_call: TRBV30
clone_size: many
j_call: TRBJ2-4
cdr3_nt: TGTGCCTGGAGGCTGGAGACCAAAAACATTCAGTACTTC
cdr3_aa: CAWRLETKNIQYF

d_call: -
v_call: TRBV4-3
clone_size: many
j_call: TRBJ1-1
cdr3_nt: TGCGCCAGCAGCCAAGACATAAGGGTGCGGTACACTGAAGCTTTCTTT
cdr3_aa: CASSQDIRVRYTEAFF

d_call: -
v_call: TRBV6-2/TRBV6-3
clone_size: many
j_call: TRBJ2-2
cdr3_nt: TGTGCCAGCAGTTTGTTTCGGGAGAACACCGGGGAGCTGTTTTTT
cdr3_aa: CASSLFRENTGELFF

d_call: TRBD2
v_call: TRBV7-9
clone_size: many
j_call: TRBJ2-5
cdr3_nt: TGTGCCAGCAGCTTAACGATAGCGGGGCGGCAAGAGACCCAGTACTTC
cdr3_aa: CASSLTIAGRQETQYF

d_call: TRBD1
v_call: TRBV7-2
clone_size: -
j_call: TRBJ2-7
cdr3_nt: TGTTCCAGCAGCTGGTACTGGACAGGGGAGGATTACGAGCAGTACTTC
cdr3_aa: CSSSWYWTGEDYEQYF

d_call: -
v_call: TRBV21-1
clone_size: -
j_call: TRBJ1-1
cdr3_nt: TGTGCCAGCAGCACCCGACAGGGGGCCGACACTGAAGCTTTCTTT
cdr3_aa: CASSTRQGADTEAFF

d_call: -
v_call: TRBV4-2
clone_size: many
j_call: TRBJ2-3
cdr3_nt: TGTGCCAGCAGCCAAGAACGGGGAAGCACAGATACGCAGTATTTT
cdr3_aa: CASSQERGSTDTQYF

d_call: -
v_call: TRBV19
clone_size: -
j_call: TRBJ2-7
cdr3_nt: TGTGCCAGTAGTCCTGGACCTGGAGAGCAGTACTTC
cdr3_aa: CASSPGPGEQYF

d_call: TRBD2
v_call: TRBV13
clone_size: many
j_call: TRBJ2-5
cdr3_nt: TGTGCCAGCAGCCCGTCACTAGCGCGCCTGGAGACCCAGTACTTC
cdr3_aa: CASSPSLARLETQYF

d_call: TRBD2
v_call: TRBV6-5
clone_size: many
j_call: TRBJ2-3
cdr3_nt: TGTGCCAGCAGTTCTGGAGGGAGGGGCACAGATACGCAGTATTTT
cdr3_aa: CASSSGGRGTDTQYF

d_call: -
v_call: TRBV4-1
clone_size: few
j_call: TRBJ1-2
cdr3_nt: TGCGCCAGCAGCCAAGATCACGGCGGCAGCGAAAATTCCTATGGCTACACCTTC
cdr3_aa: CASSQDHGGSENSYGYTF

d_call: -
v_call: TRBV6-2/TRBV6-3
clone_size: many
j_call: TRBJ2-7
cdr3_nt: TGTGCCAGCAGTTATTCCGAATACGAGCAGTACTTC
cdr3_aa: CASSYSEYEQYF

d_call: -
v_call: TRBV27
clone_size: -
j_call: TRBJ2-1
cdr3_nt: TGTGCCAGCAGTTCCGGGACGGGCTCCCACAATGAGCAGTTCTTC
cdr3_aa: CASSSGTGSHNEQFF

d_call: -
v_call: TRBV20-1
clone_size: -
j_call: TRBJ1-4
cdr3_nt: TGCAGTGCTAGAGATAACGAGGGGCCTGAAAAACTGTTTTTT
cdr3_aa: CSARDNEGPEKLFF

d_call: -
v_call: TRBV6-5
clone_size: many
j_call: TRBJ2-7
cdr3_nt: TGTGCCAGCAGTTACTCGGGGGCCTACGAGCAGTACTTC
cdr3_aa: CASSYSGAYEQYF

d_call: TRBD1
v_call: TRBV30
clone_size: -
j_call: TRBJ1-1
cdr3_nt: TGTGCCTGGATACACCCTCCGGCCCCCGGGACAGGTGAAGCTTTCTTT
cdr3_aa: CAWIHPPAPGTGEAFF

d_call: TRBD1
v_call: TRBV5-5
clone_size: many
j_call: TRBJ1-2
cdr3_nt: TGTGCCAGCAGTCCCACCCGGGACAGGGATCACTATGGCTACACCTTC
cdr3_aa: CASSPTRDRDHYGYTF

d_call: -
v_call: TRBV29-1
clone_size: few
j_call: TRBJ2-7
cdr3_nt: TGCAGCGTTGAAGGTTTTTCTTCATCGGGGGATCCTTTCTACGAGCAGTACTTC
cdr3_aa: CSVEGFSSSGDPFYEQYF

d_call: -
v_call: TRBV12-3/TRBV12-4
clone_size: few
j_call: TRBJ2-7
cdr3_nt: TGTGCCAGCAGTTTCAATACAGATTCCTACGAGCAGTACTTC
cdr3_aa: CASSFNTDSYEQYF

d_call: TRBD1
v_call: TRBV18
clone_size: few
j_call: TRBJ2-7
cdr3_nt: TGTGCCAGCTCACCACCGGTTGGACAGGGATTGCCCTACGAGCAGTACTTC
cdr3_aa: CASSPPVGQGLPYEQYF

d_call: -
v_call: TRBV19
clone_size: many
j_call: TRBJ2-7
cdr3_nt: TGTGCCACGAGCTGGGACGCCAGCTACGAGCAGTACTTC
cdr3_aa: CATSWDASYEQYF

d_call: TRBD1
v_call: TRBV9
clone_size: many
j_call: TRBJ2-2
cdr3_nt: TGTGCCAGCAGCGTAGCTTCCGGGACAGGGGCCGGGGAGCTGTTTTTT
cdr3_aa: CASSVASGTGAGELFF

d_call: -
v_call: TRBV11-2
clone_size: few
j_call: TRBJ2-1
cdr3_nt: TGTGCCGGCAGTGGGCTCCACAATGAGCAGTTCTTC
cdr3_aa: CAGSGLHNEQFF

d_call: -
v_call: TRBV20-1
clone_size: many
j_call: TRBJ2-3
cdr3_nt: TGCAGTGCTAGAGATTATTTTGGGGATAGGAGGACGCAGTATTTT
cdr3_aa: CSARDYFGDRRTQYF

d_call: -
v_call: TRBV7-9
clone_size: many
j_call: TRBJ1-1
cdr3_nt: TGTGCCACCTGGGGGGGGGTGGAGACTGAAGCTTTCTTT
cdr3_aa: CATWGGVETEAFF

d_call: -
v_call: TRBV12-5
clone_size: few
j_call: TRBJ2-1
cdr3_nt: TGTGCTAGGATGCCCGGTAATGAGCAGTTCTTC
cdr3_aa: CARMPGNEQFF

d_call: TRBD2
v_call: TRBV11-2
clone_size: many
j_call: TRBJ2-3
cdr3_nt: TGTGCCAGCAGCCAAGAGTGGGAGCTAGCGGAAGATACGCAGTATTTT
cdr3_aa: CASSQEWELAEDTQYF

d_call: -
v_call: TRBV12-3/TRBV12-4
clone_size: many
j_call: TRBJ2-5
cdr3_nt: TGTGCCAGCAGGCGGGACACCCGTCAAGAGACCCAGTACTTC
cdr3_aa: CASRRDTRQETQYF

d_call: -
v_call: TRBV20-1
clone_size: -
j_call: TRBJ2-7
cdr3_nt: TGCAGTGCTAGAGATCTACAGGGCCATGACCCCTACTACGAGCAGTACTTC
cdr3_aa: CSARDLQGHDPYYEQYF

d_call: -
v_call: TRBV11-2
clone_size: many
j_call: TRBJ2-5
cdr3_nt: TGTGCCAGCAGCCCCTATAAGTACCAAGAGACCCAGTACTTC
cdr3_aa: CASSPYKYQETQYF

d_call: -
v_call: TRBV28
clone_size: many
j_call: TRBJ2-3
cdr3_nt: TGTGCCAGCACCCCAATTGGGTCCCGCACAGATACGCAGTATTTT
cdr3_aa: CASTPIGSRTDTQYF

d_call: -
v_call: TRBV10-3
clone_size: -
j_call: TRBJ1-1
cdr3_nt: TGTGCCATCAGTGAGTCATTTGGCATTGAAGCTTTCTTT
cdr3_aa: CAISESFGIEAFF

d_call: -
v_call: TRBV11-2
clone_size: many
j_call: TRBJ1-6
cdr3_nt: TGTGCCAGCAGCCCACCCGGGGGCTCCTATAATTCACCCCTCCACTTT
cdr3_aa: CASSPPGGSYNSPLHF

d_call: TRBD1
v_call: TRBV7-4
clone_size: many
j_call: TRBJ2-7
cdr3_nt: TGTGCCAGCCCGGACAGGGCCTACGAGCAGTACTTC
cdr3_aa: CASPDRAYEQYF

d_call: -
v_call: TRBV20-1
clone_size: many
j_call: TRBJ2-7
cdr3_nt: TGCAGTGCTAGAGACCTAGTCTCCTACGAGCAGTACTTC
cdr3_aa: CSARDLVSYEQYF

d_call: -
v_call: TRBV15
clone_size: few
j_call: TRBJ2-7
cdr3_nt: TGTGCCACCAGCAGAGATCCGGGGTCCACCTACGAGCAGTACTTC
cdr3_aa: CATSRDPGSTYEQYF

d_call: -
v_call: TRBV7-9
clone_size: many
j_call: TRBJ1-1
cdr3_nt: TGTGCCAGCAGCTTACCCGCTGGATCGCCTAGCCTCGAAGCTTTCTTT
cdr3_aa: CASSLPAGSPSLEAFF

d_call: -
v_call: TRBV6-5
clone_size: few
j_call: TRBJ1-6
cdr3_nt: TGTGCCAGCAGTTTTACCCTCGGGGCTTATAATTCACCCCTCCACTTT
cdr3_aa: CASSFTLGAYNSPLHF

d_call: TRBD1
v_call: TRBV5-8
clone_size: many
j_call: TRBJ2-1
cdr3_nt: TGTGCCAGCAGCTTAGGTTGGACAGGGTATGAGCAGTTCTTC
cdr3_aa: CASSLGWTGYEQFF